Listed here are 27 T cell receptor beta chains from one sample, sequenced in a study of technical replicates of blood from a handful of donors. Sequencing used immunoSEQ multiplex PCR; TCRdb keeps in-frame clones, though not all of them. The sample carries approximately 73,000 clones, 93% recorded once. Material: T cells isolated from PBMCs. The source of these receptors is a human donor in good health.

This sequence joins TRBV27 and TRBJ1-2, with D hard to call. V dropped 4 bases and J dropped 5 bases, with 11 bases sitting between them. The CDR3 runs to 13 residues. Germline-derived CDR1 and CDR2 are MNHEY and SMNVEV (reference sequence). CDR3 region: CASSWRGSYGYTF. In nucleotides, the CDR3 is TGTGCCAGCAGTTGGCGGGGTTCATATGGCTACACCTTC.

The V and J genes are TRBV27 and TRBJ2-5; possibly TRBD1 for D (6 bases). The germline gives CDR1 MNHEY, CDR2 SMNVEV (reference sequence). The germline V and J ends were trimmed by 3 bases and 1 base, with 12 bases remaining between them. The CDR3 is made up of 15 amino acids. The CDR3 DNA reads as TGTGCCAGCAGTTTCCTGTCACAGGGCCAAGAGACCCAGTACTTC. Protein: CASSFLSQGQETQYF.

The chain is built from TRBV25-1 and TRBJ2-1; 12 bases align to TRBD2. Germline trimming cut 1 base from V and 8 bases from J; bases unmatched to any gene: 6. The CDR3 is made up of 16 amino acids. Germline V gene sequence: CDR1 MGHDK, CDR2 SYGVNS. The CDR3 region has the DNA TGTGCCAGCAGTGAATCTAGCGGGAGGGATTATTATGAGCAGTTCTTC. Translated, it gives CASSESSGRDYYEQFF.

The V and J genes are TRBV7-3 and TRBJ2-7, with TRBD1 matching 8 bases. Trimming removed 7 bases from V and 4 bases from J; junction bases left unmatched: 12. Germline V gene sequence: CDR1 SGHTA, CDR2 FQGTGA. This CDR3 is built from 15 residues. The CDR3 DNA sequence: TGTGCCAGCACAATTACCGGGACAGGAACTTACGAGCAGTACTTC. Its protein is CASTITGTGTYEQYF. The whole variable domain, filled in from reference TRBV7-3 and TRBJ2-7, reads GAGVSQTPSNKVTEKGKYVELRCDPISGHTALYWYRQSLGQGPEFLIYFQGTGAADDSGLPNDRFFAVRPEGSVSTLKIQRTERGDSAVYLCASTITGTGTYEQYFGPGTRLTVT.

The chain carries TRBV15 and TRBJ1-3; no clear D. Germline V gene data show CDR1 as LNHNV and CDR2 as YYDKDF (reference sequence). V lost 0 bases, J lost 0 bases, and 9 bases lay in between. The length of the CDR3 is 16 residues. CDR3 residues: CATSRDWRVSGNTIYF. The CDR3 DNA is TGTGCCACCAGCAGAGACTGGCGGGTCTCTGGAAACACCATATATTTT. Looking up the rest from reference TRBV15 and TRBJ1-3 gives the full variable domain: DAMVIQNPRYQVTQFGKPVTLSCSQTLNHNVMYWYQQKSSQAPKLLFHYYDKDFNNEADTPDNFQSRRPNTSFCFLDIRSPGLGDTAMYLCATSRDWRVSGNTIYFGEGSWLTVV.

The table lists this clone with a count of one. This chain joins TRBV28 and TRBJ1-2; D is undetermined. The V and J ends lost 1 base and 4 bases respectively, with 13 bases between them. This CDR3 has 15 residues. The germline gives CDR1 MDHEN, CDR2 SYDVKM. The DNA of the CDR3 is TGTGCCAGCAGTTTATCGGAGACTACTGGCTATGGCTACACCTTC. Its protein is CASSLSETTGYGYTF.

This rearrangement joins TRBV6-6 to TRBJ2-3, with D tentatively TRBD2 (5 bases). Trimming removed 7 bases at V and 3 bases at J, with 17 bases between. The germline V gene encodes CDR1 MNHNY and CDR2 SVGAGI (reference sequence). There are 15 residues in the CDR3. The DNA of the CDR3 is TGTGCCAGCAATAGAGGGAACTCGCCTACAGATACGCAGTATTTT. Translated, it gives CASNRGNSPTDTQYF.

This clone occurred once. The rearrangement links TRBV28 to TRBJ1-3, with a possible D match to TRBD1 (5 bases). The V gene lost 4 bases and the J gene lost 0 bases, with 7 bases spanning the gap. From germline, CDR1 is MDHEN and CDR2 SYDVKM. This CDR3 comprises 14 residues. CDR3: CASSSDSSGNTIYF. CDR3 DNA: TGTGCCAGCAGTTCCGACAGCTCTGGAAACACCATATATTTT.

The count of this clone is one. This chain uses TRBV30 with TRBJ1-2, with 7 bases fitting TRBD1. CDR3 length equals 14 residues. CDR1 and CDR2 from the germline V gene are GTSNPN and SVGIG (reference sequence). Germline trimming cut 7 bases from V and 5 bases from J; bases unmatched to any gene: 13. DNA for the CDR3: TGTGCCTTAACCGGGACAGTTTCCTTTTATGGCTACACCTTC. Amino acids: CALTGTVSFYGYTF.

This chain uses TRBV5-3 with TRBJ2-7; TRBD1 aligns across 8 bases. Being an ORF, TRBV5-3 has a function that is uncertain. This CDR3 is built from 15 residues. Trimming cost V 4 bases and J 6 bases; bases outside gene matches: 12. The CDR3 here is CARSLTERTGSEQYF. The DNA for the CDR3 is TGTGCCAGAAGCCTAACGGAACGGACAGGGTCCGAGCAGTACTTC.

The chain joins TRBV12-5 to TRBJ1-5, with D unresolved. CDR1 is LGHNT, CDR2 FRNRAP, per germline. The CDR3 runs 13 residues. V was shortened by 5 bases and J by 0 bases, with 5 bases between the two germline ends. The DNA for the CDR3 is TGTGCTAGTGGTGAGGTTAGCAATCAGCCCCAGCATTTT. Translation: CASGEVSNQPQHF.

This chain uses TRBV27 with TRBJ1-1, with D tentatively TRBD1 (5 bases). Germline CDR1 reads MNHEY; CDR2 reads SMNVEV (reference sequence). V was pared by 4 bases and J by 4 bases, with 13 bases between. The CDR3 sequence is 14 residues long. DNA for the CDR3: TGTGCCAGCAGTTCCCACGCGGGGGGCACTGAAGCTTTCTTT. Its translation: CASSSHAGGTEAFF.

The V gene is TRBV11-3, the J gene TRBJ1-2; 8 bases are shared with TRBD1. The CDR3 sequence is 12 residues long. The germline V gene has CDR1 SGHNT and CDR2 YENEEA. Trimming cost V 5 bases and J 5 bases; bases outside gene matches: 1. DNA of the CDR3: TGTGCCAGCAGCCAGGGGGCTTATGGCTACACCTTC. This sequence encodes CASSQGAYGYTF.

The chain joins TRBV20-1 to TRBJ2-7, with D maybe TRBD1 (7 bases). V was cut by 1 base and J by 7 bases, with 8 bases left in between. From germline, CDR1 is DFQATT and CDR2 SNEGSKA (reference sequence). CDR3 length: 11 residues. CDR3 loop: CSARAGGEQYF. CDR3 nucleotide sequence: TGCAGTGCTAGAGCAGGGGGGGAGCAGTACTTC.

The V and J genes are TRBV23-1 and TRBJ1-5; D is perhaps TRBD1 (6 bases). TRBV23-1 is labeled an ORF, and its function is uncertain. The CDR3 extends over 18 amino acids. V was clipped by 0 bases and J by 6 bases, with 21 bases between them. In DNA form, the CDR3 reads TGCGCCAGCAGTCAATCCGCACCGTTACAGGGAGACACTCAGCCCCAGCATTTT. This gives the protein CASSQSAPLQGDTQPQHF.

The rearrangement joins TRBV9 to TRBJ2-5, with D maybe TRBD1 (5 bases). CDR3 length: 17 residues. Germline V gives CDR1 SGDLS, CDR2 YYNGEE. Trimming cost V 4 bases and J 2 bases, with 21 bases left between them. The CDR3 reads CASSPRQSLRRQETQYF. Written as DNA, the CDR3 is TGTGCCAGCAGCCCACGACAGAGCTTACGACGACAAGAGACCCAGTACTTC.

The rearrangement links TRBV6-1 to TRBJ2-2; a weak D match, TRBD2 (5 bases). V gave up 4 bases and J gave up 4 bases, with 13 bases separating them. Germline lookup yields CDR1 MNHNS and CDR2 SASEGT. This CDR3 is 15 amino acids long. CDR3 sequence: CASSVVLEITGELFF. The CDR3 DNA sequence: TGTGCCAGCAGTGTGGTACTAGAAATCACCGGGGAGCTGTTTTTT.

The rearrangement joins TRBV2 to TRBJ1-2; tentatively, D is TRBD1 (6 bases). Germline V CDR1 and CDR2: SNHLY, FYNNEI. The CDR3 has 16 residues. Trimming took off 5 bases at V and 1 base at J, with 17 bases between the two ends. The CDR3 sequence: CASSYPGGLGNYGYTF. The CDR3 DNA reads as TGTGCCAGCAGTTATCCGGGGGGCTTGGGTAACTATGGCTACACCTTC.

V and J are TRBV4-2 and TRBJ2-5, with D possibly TRBD2 on 6 matching bases. CDR3 size: 18 residues. In germline, CDR1 is LGHNA, CDR2 YNFKEQ. V lost 1 base to trimming and J lost 4 bases, with 22 bases between them. CDR3 in DNA: TGTGCCAGCAGCCAAGTCGCCCTGATGACTAGGGCCCTAGAGACCCAGTACTTC. Translated: CASSQVALMTRALETQYF.

The sample holds a few counts of this clone. In DNA form, the CDR3 reads TGTGCCAGCTCACCATATCCCCTCTCTGGAAACACCATATATTTT. It yields the protein CASSPYPLSGNTIYF. The chain uses TRBV18 and TRBJ1-3, with D hard to call. Germline V gives CDR1 KGHSH, CDR2 LQKENI. Between the trimmed V and J ends, which lost 2 bases and 0 bases, there was a span of 8 bases. The CDR3 runs 15 residues.

The genes are TRBV9 and TRBJ1-2; D uncertain. The CDR3 runs to 11 residues. Germline-derived CDR1 and CDR2 are SGDLS and YYNGEE. Trimming shortened V by 4 bases and J by 9 bases, and 10 bases separated the two germline ends. CDR3 nucleotide sequence: TGTGCCAGCAGCCGAGGGAGGAGCTACACCTTC. Its protein product is CASSRGRSYTF.

The chain carries TRBV19 and TRBJ2-2; TRBD1 is a possible D gene (6 bases). Germline-derived CDR1 and CDR2 are LNHDA and SQIVND (reference sequence). The CDR3 covers 17 residues. The V gene lost 2 bases and the J gene lost 2 bases, with 15 bases spanning the gap. The CDR3 loop is CASSIRQPGVNTGELFF. CDR3 DNA sequence: TGTGCCAGTAGTATACGTCAGCCAGGGGTAAACACCGGGGAGCTGTTTTTT. Based on the CDR3 plus reference TRBV19 and TRBJ2-2, the full variable domain is DGGITQSPKYLFRKEGQNVTLSCEQNLNHDAMYWYRQDPGQGLRLIYYSQIVNDFQKGDIAEGYSVSREKKESFPLTVTSAQKNPTAFYLCASSIRQPGVNTGELFFGEGSRLTVL.

The chain carries TRBV27 and TRBJ2-7; D is perhaps TRBD2 (6 bases). The CDR3 is 15 amino acids. V lost 1 base and J 3 bases, leaving 13 bases between the germline ends. Germline V gene sequence: CDR1 MNHEY, CDR2 SMNVEV (reference sequence). The CDR3 region is CASSLLPAGLYEQYF. Written as DNA, the CDR3 is TGTGCCAGCAGTTTATTGCCGGCGGGACTCTACGAGCAGTACTTC.

This clone came up once. The V call is TRBV28, the J call TRBJ2-7; 8 nucleotides match TRBD1. The V and J ends lost 6 bases and 2 bases, in that order; junction bases with no gene match: 9. Germline CDR1 and CDR2: MDHEN and SYDVKM. CDR3 length: 15 amino acids. The CDR3 spells CASRAAGTGPYEQYF. Written as DNA, the CDR3 is TGTGCCAGCAGGGCTGCCGGGACAGGCCCCTACGAGCAGTACTTC. The entire variable domain, with the rest obtained from reference TRBV28 and TRBJ2-7, is as follows: DVKVTQSSRYLVKRTGEKVFLECVQDMDHENMFWYRQDPGLGLRLIYFSYDVKMKEKGDIPEGYSVSREKKERFSLILESASTNQTSMYLCASRAAGTGPYEQYFGPGTRLTVT.

The chain joins TRBV9 to TRBJ2-5, with D possibly being TRBD2 (5 bases). Deletions cut 3 bases from V and 1 base from J, with 10 bases between. Germline lookup yields CDR1 SGDLS and CDR2 YYNGEE. CDR3 length: 14 amino acids. The CDR3 DNA sequence: TGTGCCAGCAGCGCCGACTACGCCCAAGAGACCCAGTACTTC. This sequence encodes CASSADYAQETQYF.

The chain employs TRBV19 and TRBJ2-2, with TRBD2 as a possible D gene (6 bases). The V and J ends lost 5 bases and 3 bases respectively, with 13 bases between them. This CDR3 has 15 residues. Germline values: CDR1 LNHDA, CDR2 SQIVND (reference sequence). The CDR3 region is CASSHLAEYTGELFF. The CDR3, as DNA: TGTGCCAGTAGTCATTTAGCGGAATACACCGGGGAGCTGTTTTTT.

This clone was seen a few times. The chain couples TRBV11-2 to TRBJ2-5; 11 bases agree with TRBD2. CDR3 length equals 17 residues. The J segment lost 4 bases and the V segment lost 1 base, leaving 8 bases of the junction unmatched. CDR1 SGHAT and CDR2 FQNNGV come from the germline V gene. The CDR3 sequence: CASSLVVGLAGGETQYF. As DNA, the CDR3 is TGTGCCAGCAGCTTAGTAGTAGGGCTAGCGGGAGGAGAGACCCAGTACTTC.